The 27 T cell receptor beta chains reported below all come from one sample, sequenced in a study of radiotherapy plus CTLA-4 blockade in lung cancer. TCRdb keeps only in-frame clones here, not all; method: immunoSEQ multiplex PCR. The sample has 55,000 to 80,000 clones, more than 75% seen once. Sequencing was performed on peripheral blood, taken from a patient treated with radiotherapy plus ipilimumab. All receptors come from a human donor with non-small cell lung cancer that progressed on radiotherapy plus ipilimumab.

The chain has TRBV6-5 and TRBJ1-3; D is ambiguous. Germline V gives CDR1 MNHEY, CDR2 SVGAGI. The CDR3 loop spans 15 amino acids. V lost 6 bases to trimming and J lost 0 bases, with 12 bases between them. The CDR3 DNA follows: TGTGCCAGCAGCGCCGATATTTACTCTGGAAACACCATATATTTT. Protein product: CASSADIYSGNTIYF.

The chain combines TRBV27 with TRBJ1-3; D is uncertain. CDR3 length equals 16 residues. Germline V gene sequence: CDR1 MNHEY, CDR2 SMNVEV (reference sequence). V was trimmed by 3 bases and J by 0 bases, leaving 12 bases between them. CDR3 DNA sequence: TGTGCCAGCAGTTTCAAGGATCCCAGCTCTGGAAACACCATATATTTT. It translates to CASSFKDPSSGNTIYF.

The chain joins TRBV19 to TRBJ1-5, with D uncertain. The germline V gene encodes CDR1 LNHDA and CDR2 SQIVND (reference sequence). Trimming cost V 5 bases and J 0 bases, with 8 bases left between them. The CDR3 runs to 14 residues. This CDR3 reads CASSSTISNQPQHF. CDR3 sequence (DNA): TGTGCCAGTAGTTCGACAATTAGCAATCAGCCCCAGCATTTT. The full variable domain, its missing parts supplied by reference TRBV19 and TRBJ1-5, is DGGITQSPKYLFRKEGQNVTLSCEQNLNHDAMYWYRQDPGQGLRLIYYSQIVNDFQKGDIAEGYSVSREKKESFPLTVTSAQKNPTAFYLCASSSTISNQPQHFGDGTRLSIL.

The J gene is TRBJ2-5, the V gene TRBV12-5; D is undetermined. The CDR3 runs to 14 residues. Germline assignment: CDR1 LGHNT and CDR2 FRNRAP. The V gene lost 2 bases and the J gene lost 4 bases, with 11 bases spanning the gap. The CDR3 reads CASGLWGGGETQYF. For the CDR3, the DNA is TGTGCTAGTGGTTTGTGGGGTGGTGGAGAGACCCAGTACTTC.

The chain's CDR3 is CSVEGRTEYGYTF. CDR3 sequence (DNA): TGCAGCGTTGAGGGCCGGACAGAGTATGGCTACACCTTC. This sequence joins TRBV29-1 and TRBJ1-2; tentatively, D is TRBD1 (6 bases). This CDR3 is built from 13 residues. V lost 3 bases to trimming and J lost 5 bases, with 13 bases between them. Germline V gene data show CDR1 as SQVTM and CDR2 as ANQGSEA.

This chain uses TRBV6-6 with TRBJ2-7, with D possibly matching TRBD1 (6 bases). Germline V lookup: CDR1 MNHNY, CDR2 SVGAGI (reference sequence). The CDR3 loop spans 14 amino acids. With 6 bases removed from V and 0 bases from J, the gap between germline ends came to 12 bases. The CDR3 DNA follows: TGTGCCAGCAGGGGAAGACAGGACTCCTACGAGCAGTACTTC. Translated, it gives CASRGRQDSYEQYF.

The CDR3 DNA is TGCGCCAGCAATATCCAGGGGGACACCGGGGAGCTGTTTTTT. Translation gives CASNIQGDTGELFF. The rearrangement uses TRBV5-1 and TRBJ2-2; 7 nucleotides align to TRBD1. Germline V lookup: CDR1 SGHRS, CDR2 YFSETQ. The CDR3 is 14 residues long. The V segment lost 6 bases and the J segment 3 bases; nucleotides outside the gene matches: 5. Full variable domain (remainder filled in from reference TRBV5-1 and TRBJ2-2): KAGVTQTPRYLIKTRGQQVTLSCSPISGHRSVSWYQQTPGQGLQFLFEYFSETQRNKGNFPGRFSGRQFSNSRSEMNVSTLELGDSALYLCASNIQGDTGELFFGEGSRLTVL.

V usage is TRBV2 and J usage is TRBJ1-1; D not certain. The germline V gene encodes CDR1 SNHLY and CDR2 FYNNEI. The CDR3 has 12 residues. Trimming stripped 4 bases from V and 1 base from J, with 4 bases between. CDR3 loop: CASSGGNTEAFF. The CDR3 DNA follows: TGTGCCAGCAGTGGCGGGAACACTGAAGCTTTCTTT. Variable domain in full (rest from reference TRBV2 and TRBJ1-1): EPEVTQTPSHQVTQMGQEVILRCVPISNHLYFYWYRQILGQKVEFLVSFYNNEISEKSEIFDDQFSVERPDGSNFTLKIRSTKLEDSAMYFCASSGGNTEAFFGQGTRLTVV.

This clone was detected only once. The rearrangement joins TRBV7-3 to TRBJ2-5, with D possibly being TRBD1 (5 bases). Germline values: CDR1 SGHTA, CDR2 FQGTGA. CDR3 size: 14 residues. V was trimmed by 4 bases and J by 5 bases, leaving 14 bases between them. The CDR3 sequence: CASSSGHIHETQYF. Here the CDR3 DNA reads TGTGCCAGCAGCTCAGGACACATACACGAGACCCAGTACTTC. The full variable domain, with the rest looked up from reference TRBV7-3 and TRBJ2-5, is GAGVSQTPSNKVTEKGKYVELRCDPISGHTALYWYRQSLGQGPEFLIYFQGTGAADDSGLPNDRFFAVRPEGSVSTLKIQRTERGDSAVYLCASSSGHIHETQYFGPGTRLLVL.

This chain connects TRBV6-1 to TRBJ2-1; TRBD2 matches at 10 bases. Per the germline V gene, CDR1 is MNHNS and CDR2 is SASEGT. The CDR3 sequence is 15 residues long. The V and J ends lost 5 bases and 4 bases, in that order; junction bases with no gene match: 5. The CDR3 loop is CASSPLAGDYNEQFF. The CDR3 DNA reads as TGTGCCAGCAGTCCTCTAGCGGGAGATTACAATGAGCAGTTCTTC.

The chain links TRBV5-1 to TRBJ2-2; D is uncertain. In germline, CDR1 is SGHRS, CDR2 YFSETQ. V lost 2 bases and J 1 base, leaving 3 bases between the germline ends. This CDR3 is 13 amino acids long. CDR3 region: CASSFRNTGELFF. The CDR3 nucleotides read TGCGCCAGCAGCTTCAGGAACACCGGGGAGCTGTTTTTT.

The CDR3 sequence is CASSPSQGPRSNQPQHF. The CDR3 DNA follows: TGTGCCAGCTCACCATCCCAGGGTCCGCGTAGCAATCAGCCCCAGCATTTT. The V gene is TRBV18, the J gene TRBJ1-5, with a weak D call TRBD1 (5 bases). Germline V gene data show CDR1 as KGHSH and CDR2 as LQKENI. CDR3 length equals 17 residues. V was cut by 2 bases and J by 0 bases, with 14 bases left in between.

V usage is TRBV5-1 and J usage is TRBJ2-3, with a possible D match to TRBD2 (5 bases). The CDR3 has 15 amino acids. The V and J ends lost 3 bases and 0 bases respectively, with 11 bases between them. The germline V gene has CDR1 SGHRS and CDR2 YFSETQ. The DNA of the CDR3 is TGCGCCAGCAGCTCGTCAGGACTTAGCACAGATACGCAGTATTTT. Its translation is CASSSSGLSTDTQYF.

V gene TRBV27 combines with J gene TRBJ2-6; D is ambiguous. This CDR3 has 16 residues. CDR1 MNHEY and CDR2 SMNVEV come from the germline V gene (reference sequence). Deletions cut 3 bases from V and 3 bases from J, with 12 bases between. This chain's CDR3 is CASSLIGWGGANVLTF. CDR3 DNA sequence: TGTGCCAGCAGTTTGATAGGGTGGGGTGGGGCCAACGTCCTGACTTTC.

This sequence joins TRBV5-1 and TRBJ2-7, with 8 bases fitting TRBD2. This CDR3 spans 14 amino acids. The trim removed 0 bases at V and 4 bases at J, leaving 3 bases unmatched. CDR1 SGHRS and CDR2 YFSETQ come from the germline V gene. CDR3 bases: TGCGCCAGCAGCTTGGGCCCTAGCGGGTACGAGCAGTACTTC. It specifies CASSLGPSGYEQYF.

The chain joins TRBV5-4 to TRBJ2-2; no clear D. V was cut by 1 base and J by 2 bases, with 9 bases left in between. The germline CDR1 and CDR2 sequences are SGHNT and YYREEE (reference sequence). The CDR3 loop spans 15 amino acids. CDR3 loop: CASSLWTENTGELFF. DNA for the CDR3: TGTGCCAGCAGCTTGTGGACGGAAAACACCGGGGAGCTGTTTTTT.

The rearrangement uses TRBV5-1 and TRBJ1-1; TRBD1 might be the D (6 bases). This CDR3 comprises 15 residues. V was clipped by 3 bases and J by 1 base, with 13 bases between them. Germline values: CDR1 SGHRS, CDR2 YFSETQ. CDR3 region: CASSSTGTTNTEAFF. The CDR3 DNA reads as TGCGCCAGCAGCTCGACCGGGACAACGAACACTGAAGCTTTCTTT.

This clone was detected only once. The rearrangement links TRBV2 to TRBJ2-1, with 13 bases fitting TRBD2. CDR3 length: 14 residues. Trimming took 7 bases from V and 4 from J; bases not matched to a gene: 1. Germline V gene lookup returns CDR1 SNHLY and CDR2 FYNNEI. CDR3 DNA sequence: TGTGCCAGCAAGGGACTAGCGGGATACAATGAGCAGTTCTTC. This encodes CASKGLAGYNEQFF.

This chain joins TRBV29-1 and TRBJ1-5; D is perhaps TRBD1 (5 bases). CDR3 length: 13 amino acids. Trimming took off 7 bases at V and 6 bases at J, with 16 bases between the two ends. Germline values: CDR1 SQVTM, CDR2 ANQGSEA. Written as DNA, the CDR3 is TGCAGCGCTGGGACGCGAGTAGGTCAGCCCCAGCATTTT. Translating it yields CSAGTRVGQPQHF.

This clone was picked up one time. The CDR3 region has the DNA TGCGCCAGCAGCTTGGAGCGTGCGGGAGTGAACTCCTACGAGCAGTACGTC. Translation: CASSLERAGVNSYEQYV. The chain is built from TRBV5-1 and TRBJ2-7; 7 bases align to TRBD2. This CDR3 is 17 amino acids long. The ends lost 0 bases at V and 0 bases at J; junction bases unmatched: 9. Germline CDR1 and CDR2: SGHRS and YFSETQ.

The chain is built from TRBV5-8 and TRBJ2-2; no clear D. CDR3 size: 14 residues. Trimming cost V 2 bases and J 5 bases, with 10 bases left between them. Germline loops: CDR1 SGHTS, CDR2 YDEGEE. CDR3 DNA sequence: TGTGCCAGCAGCTTTTCGGGTTGGACCGGGGAGCTGTTTTTT. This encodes CASSFSGWTGELFF.

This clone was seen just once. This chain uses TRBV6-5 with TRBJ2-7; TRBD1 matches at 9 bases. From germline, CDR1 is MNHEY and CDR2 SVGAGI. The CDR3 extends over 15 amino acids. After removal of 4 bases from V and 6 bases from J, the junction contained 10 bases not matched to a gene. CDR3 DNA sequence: TGTGCCAGCAGTTCAGGGGGACAGGGTATGGGCGAGCAGTACGTC. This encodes CASSSGGQGMGEQYV.

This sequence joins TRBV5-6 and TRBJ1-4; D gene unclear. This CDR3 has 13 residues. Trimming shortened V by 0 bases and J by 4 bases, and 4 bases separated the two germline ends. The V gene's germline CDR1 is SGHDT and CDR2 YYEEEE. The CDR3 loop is CASSLVGNEKLFF. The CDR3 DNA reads TGTGCCAGCAGCTTGGTTGGTAATGAAAAACTGTTTTTT. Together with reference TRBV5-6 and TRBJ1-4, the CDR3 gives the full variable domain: DAGVTQSPTHLIKTRGQQVTLRCSPKSGHDTVSWYQQALGQGPQFIFQYYEEEERQRGNFPDRFSGHQFPNYSSELNVNALLLGDSALYLCASSLVGNEKLFFGSGTQLSVL.

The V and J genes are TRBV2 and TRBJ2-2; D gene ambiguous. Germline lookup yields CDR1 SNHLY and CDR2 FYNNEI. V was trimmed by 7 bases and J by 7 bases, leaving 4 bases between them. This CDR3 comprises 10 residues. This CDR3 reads CASKLGELFF. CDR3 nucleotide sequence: TGTGCCAGCAAACTCGGGGAGCTGTTTTTT.

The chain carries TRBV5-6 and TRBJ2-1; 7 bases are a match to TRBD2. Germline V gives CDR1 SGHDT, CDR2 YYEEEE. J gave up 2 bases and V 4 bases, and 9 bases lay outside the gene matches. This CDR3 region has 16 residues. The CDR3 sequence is CASSPWTRAAYNEQFF. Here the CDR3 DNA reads TGTGCCAGCAGCCCCTGGACTAGAGCTGCCTACAATGAGCAGTTCTTC.

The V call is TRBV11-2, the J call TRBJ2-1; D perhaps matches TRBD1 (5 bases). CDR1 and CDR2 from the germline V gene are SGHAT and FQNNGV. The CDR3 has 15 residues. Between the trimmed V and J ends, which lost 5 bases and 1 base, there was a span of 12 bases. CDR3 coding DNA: TGTGCCAGCAGCCCGAGACAGTTATCCTACAATGAGCAGTTCTTC. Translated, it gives CASSPRQLSYNEQFF.

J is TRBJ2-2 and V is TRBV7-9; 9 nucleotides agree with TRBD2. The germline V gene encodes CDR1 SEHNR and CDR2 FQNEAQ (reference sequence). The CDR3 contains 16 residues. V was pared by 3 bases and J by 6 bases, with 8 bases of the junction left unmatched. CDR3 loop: CASSFLRLAAAGELFF. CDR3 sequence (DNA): TGTGCCAGCAGCTTCCTTAGACTAGCGGCTGCCGGGGAGCTGTTTTTT.